These 14 T cell receptor beta chains originate from one sample sequenced in a study of T cell changes during pregnancy in multiple sclerosis. TCRdb's table, derived via immunoSEQ multiplex PCR, lists solely in-frame clones and lacks some. The table lists tens of thousands of clones, approximately 92% of them singletons. The sequenced sample was peripheral blood, obtained in the third trimester of pregnancy. Receptors were obtained from a female donor in good health, enrolled as a control in a pregnancy study.

The V call is TRBV7-9, the J call TRBJ1-1; no reliable D call. CDR3 length: 14 residues. Germline loops: CDR1 SEHNR, CDR2 FQNEAQ (reference sequence). The V gene lost 5 bases and the J gene lost 0 bases, with 10 bases spanning the gap. Written as DNA, the CDR3 is TGTGCCAGCAGCCCGGGAGGAGTGAACACTGAAGCTTTCTTT. It translates to CASSPGGVNTEAFF.

This clone was detected once. The chain couples TRBV6-1 to TRBJ2-3; possible D gene TRBD1, 5 bases. The CDR3 covers 18 residues. Germline-derived CDR1 and CDR2 are MNHNS and SASEGT. Trimming cost V 0 bases and J 5 bases, with 21 bases left between them. The DNA of the CDR3 is TGTGCCAGCAGTGAAGCGCAGGTGGACATTCATGTTGTAGATACGCAGTATTTT. Its translation is CASSEAQVDIHVVDTQYF.

This clone was seen a handful of times. The CDR3 DNA follows: TGTGCCATCAGTGGTCGAGCGGGGCCCTCCTACAATGAGCAGTTCTTC. Encoded protein: CAISGRAGPSYNEQFF. The chain has TRBV10-3 and TRBJ2-1, with 7 bases aligning to TRBD2. Trimming at V came to 4 bases and at J to 0 bases, leaving 6 bases not matched to a gene. The CDR3 extends over 16 amino acids. CDR1 is ENHRY, CDR2 SYGVKD, per germline.

The chain recombines TRBV7-2 with TRBJ2-7; D ambiguous. CDR1 and CDR2 from the germline V gene are SGHTA and FQGNSA. Trimming stripped 5 bases from V and 3 bases from J, with 11 bases between. This CDR3 comprises 13 residues. CDR3 sequence (DNA): TGTGCCAGCAGCCGCAGGCCCCTCTACGAGCAGTACTTC. Protein product: CASSRRPLYEQYF. The full variable domain, its missing parts supplied by reference TRBV7-2 and TRBJ2-7, is GAGVSQSPSNKVTEKGKDVELRCDPISGHTALYWYRQSLGQGLEFLIYFQGNSAPDKSGLPSDRFSAERTGGSVSTLTIQRTQQEDSAVYLCASSRRPLYEQYFGPGTRLTVT.

V and J are TRBV4-3 and TRBJ2-7, with 8 bases matching TRBD1. Germline-derived CDR1 and CDR2 are LGHNA and YSLEER. V lost 1 base to trimming and J lost 5 bases; unmatched junction nucleotides: 4. The CDR3 is made up of 14 amino acids. The CDR3 coding sequence is TGCGCCAGCAGCCAAGGGACAGGGACCCACGAGCAGTACTTC. Translated, it gives CASSQGTGTHEQYF.

The chain links TRBV2 to TRBJ2-2, with TRBD2 matching over 9 bases. From germline, CDR1 is SNHLY and CDR2 FYNNEI. J gave up 5 bases and V 7 bases, and 5 bases lay outside the gene matches. The CDR3 sequence is 14 residues long. The CDR3 protein is CASNKAGGTGELFF. The CDR3 region has the DNA TGTGCCAGCAATAAGGCGGGAGGGACCGGGGAGCTGTTTTTT.

In its sample, this clone was seen once. The V call is TRBV5-6, the J call TRBJ2-1; 9 bases are shared with TRBD2. The CDR3 totals 15 residues. The germline CDR1 and CDR2 sequences are SGHDT and YYEEEE. V shed 5 bases and J 4 bases; nucleotides not matched to a gene: 7. CDR3 sequence: CASSQAGGGYNEQFF. The DNA of the CDR3 is TGTGCCAGCAGTCAGGCGGGAGGGGGATACAATGAGCAGTTCTTC.

J is TRBJ1-2 and V is TRBV18, with 8 bases matching TRBD1. J gave up 5 bases and V 6 bases, and 11 bases lay outside the gene matches. This CDR3 spans 15 amino acids. In germline, CDR1 is KGHSH, CDR2 LQKENI. CDR3 residues: CASSPDRERAYGYTF. In DNA, the CDR3 is TGTGCCAGCTCGCCGGACAGGGAGAGGGCTTATGGCTACACCTTC.

The chain is built from TRBV7-8 and TRBJ2-5, with 8 bases aligning to TRBD1. CDR1 and CDR2 (germline): SGHVS, FQNEAQ. V shed 5 bases and J 4 bases; nucleotides not matched to a gene: 12. This CDR3 is 16 amino acids long. CDR3 protein: CASSPRRSGGVETQYF. CDR3 coding DNA: TGTGCCAGCAGCCCACGGCGGTCAGGGGGCGTAGAGACCCAGTACTTC.

The rearrangement joins TRBV13 to TRBJ2-2; TRBD1 matches 8 bases. This CDR3 contains 15 residues. The ends lost 5 bases at V and 3 bases at J; junction bases unmatched: 5. The V gene's germline CDR1 is PRHDT and CDR2 FYEKMQ (reference sequence). The CDR3 DNA sequence: TGTGCCAGCAGCGCGGGACAGGCGTACACCGGGGAGCTGTTTTTT. Protein sequence: CASSAGQAYTGELFF.

This clone was seen more than once but under ten times. The V gene is TRBV18, the J gene TRBJ1-6; D ambiguous. V gave up 1 base and J gave up 2 bases, with 12 bases separating them. The CDR3 loop spans 17 amino acids. Germline V gives CDR1 KGHSH, CDR2 LQKENI. Here the CDR3 DNA reads TGTGCCAGCTCACCACAAGGGAGAAGGACCTATAATTCACCCCTCCACTTT. Translation gives CASSPQGRRTYNSPLHF.

The rearrangement uses TRBV27 and TRBJ1-1; D possibly corresponds to TRBD1 (5 bases). Per germline, CDR1 MNHEY and CDR2 SMNVEV (reference sequence). V gave up 5 bases and J gave up 0 bases, with 13 bases separating them. The CDR3 spans 15 residues. CDR3 loop: CASSPRGLMNTEAFF. The CDR3, as DNA: TGTGCCAGCAGTCCTCGGGGACTCATGAACACTGAAGCTTTCTTT.

J is TRBJ2-3 and V is TRBV4-1; 8 bases match TRBD1. Germline loops: CDR1 MGHRA, CDR2 YSYEKL. This CDR3 comprises 15 residues. Trimming cost V 1 base and J 1 base; bases outside gene matches: 1. The CDR3 bases are TGCGCCAGCAGCCAAGGGGGACAGGGCACAGATACGCAGTATTTT. Its protein is CASSQGGQGTDTQYF.

The J gene is TRBJ1-6, the V gene TRBV2, with 8 bases matching TRBD1. V dropped 6 bases and J dropped 7; count of bases not matched to a gene: 5. CDR1 is SNHLY, CDR2 FYNNEI, per germline. The CDR3 covers 14 residues. The CDR3 DNA reads as TGTGCCAGCAGGCTGACAGGGGTAAATTCACCCCTCCACTTT. Its protein is CASRLTGVNSPLHF.